These T cell receptor beta chains were read from a single sample in a study of tumor-infiltrating lymphocytes in primary liver carcinoma. TCRdb ran MiXCR on the multiplex PCR reads and lists one entry per CDR3 protein. The table records about 97,000 distinct CDR3 sequences, more than 65% of them present only once. The sequencing sample was made of liver tumor tissue from sampling region 2. These receptors all come from a woman between 55 and 75 years old with primary liver carcinoma and hepatitis B virus infection. Both conserved end residues are trimmed from each CDR3. Fields, in order: J gene, V gene, CDR3 protein.

j_call: TRBJ2-3
v_call: TRBV4-2
cdr3_aa: ASSQGPGHITDTQY

j_call: TRBJ2-7
v_call: TRBV5-1
cdr3_aa: ASNLLQDPSYEQY

j_call: TRBJ2-6
v_call: TRBV29-1
cdr3_aa: NVGGTGANILT

j_call: TRBJ2-3
v_call: TRBV5-1
cdr3_aa: ASSLGGGGGTDTQY

j_call: TRBJ2-7
v_call: TRBV6-1
cdr3_aa: ASSDPGVPCEQY

j_call: TRBJ1-1
v_call: TRBV28
cdr3_aa: ASSLVVGTGAEAF

j_call: TRBJ2-1
v_call: TRBV11-3
cdr3_aa: ASSSRWARTMGNEQF

j_call: TRBJ2-3
v_call: TRBV5-1
cdr3_aa: ASSRRTGYTDAQY

j_call: TRBJ2-2
v_call: TRBV11-2
cdr3_aa: VNDFSTSGGVATGELF

j_call: TRBJ2-1
v_call: TRBV11-2
cdr3_aa: ASSLRDWGLYEQS

j_call: TRBJ1-1
v_call: TRBV11-2
cdr3_aa: TNVGTGGKGTEAF

j_call: TRBJ1-1
v_call: TRBV4-1
cdr3_aa: ASSQASTGGMGTEVF

j_call: TRBJ1-2
v_call: TRBV28
cdr3_aa: ASSFTRQGRLGYGYT

j_call: TRBJ2-2
v_call: TRBV5-1
cdr3_aa: ASSLGTGTHTGDLF

j_call: TRBJ2-1
v_call: TRBV29-1
cdr3_aa: RVAGTSGKYVQF

j_call: TRBJ1-4
v_call: TRBV11-2
cdr3_aa: AGSFRDNGEKLF

j_call: TRBJ1-2
v_call: TRBV14
cdr3_aa: ASSQGALGDRGPPNYGYT

j_call: TRBJ2-3
v_call: TRBV29-1
cdr3_aa: IVEEEAGDTLY

j_call: TRBJ2-2
v_call: TRBV5-1
cdr3_aa: ASSSRLAGDNAGELF

j_call: TRBJ2-5
v_call: TRBV28
cdr3_aa: ASSPLVLAGDRETQY

j_call: TRBJ1-1
v_call: TRBV11-2
cdr3_aa: ASSCPAGGRTEAF

j_call: TRBJ1-2
v_call: TRBV7-9
cdr3_aa: DSSLDQHYDYT

j_call: TRBJ2-1
v_call: TRBV20-1
cdr3_aa: SARRAGGLAGAGEQF

j_call: TRBJ2-4
v_call: TRBV29-1
cdr3_aa: SVEHGARNIQY

j_call: TRBJ2-1
v_call: TRBV20-1
cdr3_aa: SARGTSGYNEQF

j_call: TRBJ2-1
v_call: TRBV6-4
cdr3_aa: TSSRTSGSSYNEQF

j_call: TRBJ2-7
v_call: TRBV29-1
cdr3_aa: SVQDSYNEQY

j_call: TRBJ2-2
v_call: TRBV11-2
cdr3_aa: ASSVSPGLAGGEPF

j_call: TRBJ2-1
v_call: TRBV28
cdr3_aa: ASGQTSGRTSYNEHF

j_call: TRBJ2-5
v_call: TRBV29-1
cdr3_aa: SVGGGTGDQETQY

j_call: TRBJ2-7
v_call: TRBV29-1
cdr3_aa: SVEFLVRGSSYEQY

j_call: TRBJ2-2
v_call: TRBV6-2/TRBV6-3
cdr3_aa: VSSYSGGLNTGGLF

j_call: TRBJ2-3
v_call: TRBV6-5
cdr3_aa: ANSFGTGGADTQY

j_call: TRBJ2-1
v_call: TRBV10-1
cdr3_aa: ASSESGAGRNERF

j_call: TRBJ2-5
v_call: TRBV29-1
cdr3_aa: SAQQGARETQY

j_call: TRBJ2-7
v_call: TRBV11-3
cdr3_aa: ASNFYPRDGYEQY

j_call: TRBJ1-5
v_call: TRBV6-6
cdr3_aa: ANSQNPLSPQH

j_call: TRBJ1-1
v_call: TRBV29-1
cdr3_aa: SAQGTVMNTEAF

j_call: TRBJ2-1
v_call: TRBV28
cdr3_aa: ASSFSERAGPSNNEQF

j_call: TRBJ2-7
v_call: TRBV18
cdr3_aa: TSSSRDSRDEQY

j_call: TRBJ2-1
v_call: TRBV7-9
cdr3_aa: ASSKGLAGDEQF

j_call: TRBJ2-5
v_call: TRBV5-1
cdr3_aa: ASSSTRTGGETQY

j_call: TRBJ1-1
v_call: TRBV6-5
cdr3_aa: ANSSWNTEAF

j_call: TRBJ1-2
v_call: TRBV12-3/TRBV12-4
cdr3_aa: ASTTERNYDHT

j_call: TRBJ2-2
v_call: TRBV5-1
cdr3_aa: ASSLSQGPGELF

j_call: TRBJ1-1
v_call: TRBV11-2
cdr3_aa: ASSLEGNTEAF

j_call: TRBJ2-5
v_call: TRBV12-3/TRBV12-4
cdr3_aa: AGSLHRDPRETQY

j_call: TRBJ1-2
v_call: TRBV2
cdr3_aa: ASSRDRGCYT

j_call: TRBJ2-2
v_call: TRBV7-8
cdr3_aa: ASSLGSGRPAGELF

j_call: TRBJ2-5
v_call: TRBV7-6
cdr3_aa: ASSFIKEETQY

j_call: TRBJ2-4
v_call: TRBV11-3
cdr3_aa: ASSYRRKGREIIQY

j_call: TRBJ1-2
v_call: TRBV6-5
cdr3_aa: ASSNLGGYGYT

j_call: TRBJ2-7
v_call: TRBV30
cdr3_aa: AWSFGGSSYEQY

j_call: TRBJ2-1
v_call: TRBV6-5
cdr3_aa: SSTPDLTSGIEF

j_call: TRBJ2-7
v_call: TRBV18
cdr3_aa: ASSPNRDLSLAEQY

j_call: TRBJ2-3
v_call: TRBV29-1
cdr3_aa: SVEDRREGGGTYTQY

j_call: TRBJ2-1
v_call: TRBV11-2
cdr3_aa: SSSFISAGEMRQF

j_call: TRBJ1-5
v_call: TRBV10-3
cdr3_aa: AISETGNSNQPHY

j_call: TRBJ2-7
v_call: TRBV29-1
cdr3_aa: SSTTGYSYERY

j_call: TRBJ2-3
v_call: TRBV11-2
cdr3_aa: ASSRSGGRTDTQY